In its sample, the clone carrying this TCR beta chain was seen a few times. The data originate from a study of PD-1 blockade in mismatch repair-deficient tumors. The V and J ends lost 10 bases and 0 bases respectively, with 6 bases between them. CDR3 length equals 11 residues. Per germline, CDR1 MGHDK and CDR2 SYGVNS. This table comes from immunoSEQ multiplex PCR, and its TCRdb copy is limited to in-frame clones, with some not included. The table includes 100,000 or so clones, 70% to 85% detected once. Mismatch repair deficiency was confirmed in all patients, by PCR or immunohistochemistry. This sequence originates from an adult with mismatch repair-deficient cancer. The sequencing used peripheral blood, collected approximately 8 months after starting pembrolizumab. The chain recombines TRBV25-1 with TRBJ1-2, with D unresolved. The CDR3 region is CAIRANYGYTF. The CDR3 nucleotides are TGTGCCATCCGGGCTAACTATGGCTACACCTTC.